A selection of T cell receptor beta chains follows, all from one sample in a study of spatial heterogeneity in lung cancer. TCRdb analysed the 5' RACE reads with MiXCR anew, one entry per CDR3 protein. The top ten hold about 40% of the sample, which has some 100,000 distinct CDR3 sequences, 12% seen once. Sequencing was performed on PBMCs, taken at surgery. All receptors derive from a male donor with early-stage non-small cell lung cancer. The CDR3 runs from the conserved cysteine through the conserved F or W. A D gene is named only where the DNA matches it firmly. Expanded clones are given a class, and other clones once, few, many or no size at all.

j_gene,d_gene,abundance,v_gene,CDR3aa,CDR3nt
TRBJ2-1,TRBD2,.,TRBV7-2,CASSLVGSGRYNEQFF,TGTGCCAGCAGCTTAGTAGGTAGCGGGAGGTACAATGAGCAGTTCTTC
TRBJ1-1,TRBD1,.,TRBV12-3/TRBV12-4,CASSPDSRGTEAFF,TGTGCCAGCAGTCCAGACTCCAGGGGGACTGAAGCTTTCTTT
TRBJ2-1,.,few,TRBV4-3,CASSQGVHLGNEQFF,TGCGCCAGCAGCCAAGGCGTCCACCTGGGGAATGAGCAGTTCTTC
TRBJ2-4,.,many,TRBV28,CASSLPPDSPGDKNIQYF,TGTGCCAGCAGTTTGCCCCCGGACAGCCCGGGTGACAAAAACATTCAGTACTTC
TRBJ2-3,.,.,TRBV7-9,CASSREGHVWGTDTQYF,TGTGCCAGCAGCCGAGAGGGACACGTGTGGGGCACAGATACGCAGTATTTT
TRBJ1-3,TRBD1,.,TRBV6-6,CASSYEAQGAGNTIYF,TGTGCCAGCAGTTACGAGGCACAGGGGGCTGGAAACACCATATATTTT
TRBJ2-3,.,many,TRBV28,CASNPALTDTQYF,TGTGCCAGCAACCCAGCGCTCACAGATACGCAGTATTTT
TRBJ2-3,TRBD2,.,TRBV5-1,CASSMTSGVSTDTQYF,TGCGCCAGCAGCATGACTAGCGGTGTAAGCACAGATACGCAGTATTTT
TRBJ1-2,TRBD1,few,TRBV7-9,CASSLTGGYDGYTF,TGTGCCAGCAGCTTGACAGGGGGTTATGATGGCTACACCTTC
TRBJ2-5,TRBD1,many,TRBV7-3,CASSSGQGRQETQYF,TGTGCCAGCAGCTCTGGACAGGGGCGACAAGAGACCCAGTACTTC
TRBJ2-1,.,large,TRBV7-3,CASSLTGAGEQFF,TGTGCCAGCAGCTTAACTGGGGCGGGCGAGCAGTTCTTC
TRBJ2-7,.,many,TRBV10-3,CAISEGGSHYEQYF,TGTGCCATCAGTGAAGGGGGATCCCACTACGAGCAGTACTTC
TRBJ2-1,.,many,TRBV5-6,CASSPGLFAYNEQFF,TGTGCCAGCAGCCCCGGACTCTTCGCCTACAATGAGCAGTTCTTC
TRBJ2-7,.,few,TRBV28,CASSLVGPYEQYF,TGTGCCAGCAGTTTAGTGGGCCCCTACGAGCAGTACTTC
TRBJ1-5,.,many,TRBV3-1,CASSLGLGQNQPQHF,TGTGCCAGCAGCCTCGGACTAGGACAGAATCAGCCCCAGCATTTT
TRBJ2-2,TRBD2,once,TRBV20-1,CSAAPGLAVGELFF,TGCAGTGCCGCCCCGGGACTAGCAGTCGGGGAGCTGTTTTTT
TRBJ2-5,.,.,TRBV28,CASSEQGAPVETQYF,TGTGCCAGCAGTGAACAGGGTGCCCCAGTAGAGACCCAGTACTTC
TRBJ2-5,.,.,TRBV6-5,CASSRLGETQYF,TGTGCCAGCAGTCGCCTGGGAGAGACCCAGTACTTC
TRBJ2-7,TRBD2,.,TRBV6-2/TRBV6-3,CASSSPVLAGGLSYEQYF,TGTGCCAGCAGTTCCCCGGTCCTAGCGGGAGGGCTTTCCTACGAGCAGTACTTC
TRBJ1-5,.,few,TRBV20-1,CSASLGWRNQPQHF,TGCAGTGCTAGCCTCGGATGGAGAAATCAGCCCCAGCATTTT
TRBJ2-2,.,many,TRBV9,CASSVGGTGELFF,TGTGCCAGCAGCGTAGGGGGCACCGGGGAGCTGTTTTTT
TRBJ2-3,TRBD1,many,TRBV24-1,CATSKRQGVTDTQYF,TGTGCCACCAGTAAAAGACAGGGGGTCACAGATACGCAGTATTTT
TRBJ2-7,TRBD2,.,TRBV7-2,CASEAGAWGEQYF,TGTGCCAGTGAGGCGGGAGCTTGGGGCGAGCAGTACTTC
TRBJ1-4,TRBD1,.,TRBV20-1,CSAVQGAREKLFF,TGCAGTGCGGTACAGGGGGCTAGGGAAAAACTGTTTTTT
TRBJ1-1,.,.,TRBV11-2,CASSLIGAGVGTEAFF,TGTGCCAGCAGCTTAATCGGTGCAGGGGTCGGCACTGAAGCTTTCTTT
TRBJ1-5,TRBD1,.,TRBV2,CASSGQGFTQPQHF,TGTGCCAGCAGTGGACAGGGGTTTACTCAGCCCCAGCATTTT
TRBJ2-5,.,many,TRBV6-2/TRBV6-3,CASSYSNRQGRETQYF,TGTGCCAGCAGTTACTCGAATCGGCAGGGCCGGGAGACCCAGTACTTC
TRBJ2-6,.,few,TRBV7-2,CASSQSRFSGANVLTF,TGTGCCAGCAGCCAATCAAGGTTTTCTGGGGCCAACGTCCTGACTTTC
TRBJ2-1,TRBD1,.,TRBV5-1,CASSPSGGREQFF,TGCGCCAGCAGCCCCTCAGGGGGCCGCGAGCAGTTCTTC
TRBJ1-2,.,many,TRBV20-1,CSAREGDPVHYGYTF,TGCAGTGCTAGAGAAGGGGACCCAGTTCACTATGGCTACACCTTC
TRBJ2-7,TRBD2,few,TRBV7-2,CASSRELAAGSYEQYF,TGTGCCAGCAGCCGGGAGCTAGCGGCCGGCTCCTACGAGCAGTACTTC
TRBJ1-6,TRBD1,.,TRBV10-3,CAITVGQGDSPLHF,TGTGCCATCACGGTGGGACAGGGTGATTCACCCCTCCACTTT
TRBJ2-1,.,.,TRBV7-9,CASSREANKQFF,TGTGCCAGCAGCCGTGAGGCAAATAAGCAGTTCTTC
TRBJ1-3,.,.,TRBV30,CAPPVPAYPDSGNTIYF,TGTGCCCCCCCTGTCCCCGCATATCCCGACTCTGGAAACACCATATATTTT
TRBJ2-7,.,few,TRBV4-3,CASSQDGLHPYEQYF,TGCGCCAGCAGCCAAGATGGCCTGCATCCCTACGAGCAGTACTTC
TRBJ2-1,TRBD2,many,TRBV7-9,CASSPSGGRYNEQFF,TGTGCCAGCAGTCCTAGCGGGGGCCGATACAATGAGCAGTTCTTC
TRBJ2-5,TRBD1,.,TRBV7-3,CASSSLAEAAGQGNQETQYF,TGTGCCAGCAGCTCACTGGCTGAGGCGGCGGGACAGGGGAACCAAGAGACCCAGTACTTC
TRBJ2-3,.,.,TRBV13,CASSLGLDSTQYF,TGTGCCAGCAGCTTAGGCCTAGATAGTACGCAGTATTTT
TRBJ2-4,.,few,TRBV20-1,CSASFMRGQVRNIQYF,TGCAGTGCTAGCTTTATGCGGGGACAAGTCAGAAACATTCAGTACTTC
TRBJ2-3,TRBD1,many,TRBV7-3,CASSTDRGGSDTQYF,TGTGCCAGCAGCACGGACAGGGGCGGGTCAGATACGCAGTATTTT
TRBJ2-7,TRBD2,many,TRBV28,CASRAAGGPIEQYF,TGTGCCAGCAGGGCGGCGGGAGGGCCAATCGAGCAGTACTTC
TRBJ1-5,.,few,TRBV19,CASSKGLEGQPQHF,TGTGCCAGTAGTAAGGGCCTCGAGGGCCAGCCCCAGCATTTT